Presented here are 21 T cell receptor beta chains from one specimen sequenced in a study of beta chain features in type 1 diabetes. Study-level points and caveats: Type 1 diabetes patients had moderately but significantly shorter TCRB CDR3s in all four CD4+ subsets.

Their target antigens are unknown. What was sequenced were expressed TCRB transcripts, since all of the isolated RNA had been reverse transcribed. This table comes from immunoSEQ multiplex PCR, and its TCRdb copy is limited to in-frame clones, with some not included. Of 200,000 to 300,000 clones in the sample, roughly a tenth were seen once. Specimen: naive CD4+ T cells from blood. The source is a man under 40 with type 1 diabetes.

The chain joins TRBV7-9 to TRBJ2-1; the D gene is possibly TRBD2 (5 bases). The germline V gene has CDR1 SEHNR and CDR2 FQNEAQ (reference sequence). The CDR3 is 16 amino acids. The V end lost 4 bases, the J end lost 2 bases, and 15 bases lay between the germline ends. CDR3 sequence (DNA): TGTGCCAGCAGCTCCCCAGCGGCTCAGACCTACAATGAGCAGTTCTTC. Its protein product is CASSSPAAQTYNEQFF.

This clone was seen a few times. The CDR3, as DNA: TGTGCCAGCAGCTTAGTACCAGAATACACTGAAGCTTTCTTT. Translation gives CASSLVPEYTEAFF. The chain carries TRBV7-2 and TRBJ1-1; no clear D. This CDR3 spans 14 amino acids. V shed 1 base and J shed 3 bases, with 9 bases lying between them. Germline CDR1 SGHTA, CDR2 FQGNSA.

Only a few counts were recorded for this clone. The J gene is TRBJ1-5, the V gene TRBV2, with no clear D. Looked up from germline, CDR1 is SNHLY and CDR2 is FYNNEI. Trimming shortened V by 7 bases and J by 7 bases, and 11 bases separated the two germline ends. The CDR3 contains 12 residues. CDR3 in amino acids: CASKEEGQPQHF. CDR3 bases: TGTGCCAGCAAGGAAGAGGGCCAGCCCCAGCATTTT. Complete variable domain (other parts from reference TRBV2 and TRBJ1-5): EPEVTQTPSHQVTQMGQEVILRCVPISNHLYFYWYRQILGQKVEFLVSFYNNEISEKSEIFDDQFSVERPDGSNFTLKIRSTKLEDSAMYFCASKEEGQPQHFGDGTRLSIL.

This clone was seen a few times. The sample has other DNA sequences that encode this CDR3 too. The chain carries TRBV4-3 and TRBJ1-1; no clear D gene. The CDR3 covers 13 residues. V was pared by 0 bases and J by 2 bases, with 4 bases between. Germline CDR1 LGHNA, CDR2 YSLEER. The DNA for the CDR3 is TGCGCCAGCAGCCAAGACAGAAACACTGAAGCTTTCTTT. Translated, it gives CASSQDRNTEAFF.

V and J are TRBV28 and TRBJ2-5; 8 positions match TRBD1. Germline CDR1 is MDHEN and CDR2 is SYDVKM. CDR3 size: 15 residues. V dropped 4 bases and J dropped 5; count of bases not matched to a gene: 9. CDR3 DNA: TGTGCCAGCAGTTCACCTACAGGGGGTAGGGAGACCCAGTACTTC. Translating it yields CASSSPTGGRETQYF.

The chain recombines TRBV30 with TRBJ1-2, with D perhaps TRBD1 (5 bases). CDR3 length: 11 residues. V lost 5 bases and J 7 bases, leaving 11 bases between the germline ends. The germline CDR1 and CDR2 sequences are GTSNPN and SVGIG (reference sequence). DNA for the CDR3: TGTGCCTGGCTCAGGACATCTGGCTACACCTTC. It is translated as CAWLRTSGYTF.

This chain uses TRBV7-9 with TRBJ1-1, with D possibly being TRBD1 (5 bases). Looked up from germline, CDR1 is SEHNR and CDR2 is FQNEAQ (reference sequence). The CDR3 consists of 15 residues. Trimming removed 3 bases from V and 0 bases from J, with 11 bases in between. The CDR3 region has the DNA TGTGCCAGCAGCTTTTCCAGGGCCCTGAACACTGAAGCTTTCTTT. It translates to CASSFSRALNTEAFF.

The rearrangement joins TRBV5-4 to TRBJ2-3, with TRBD2 as a possible D gene (6 bases). V lost 1 base and J 6 bases, leaving 9 bases between the germline ends. The CDR3 spans 13 residues. In germline, CDR1 is SGHNT, CDR2 YYREEE (reference sequence). The CDR3 DNA sequence: TGTGCCAGCAGCTTGCAAACTAGCGATACGCAGTATTTT. Protein product: CASSLQTSDTQYF.

This chain connects TRBV11-2 to TRBJ1-1, with a tentative D call TRBD1 (5 bases). Trimming took off 4 bases at V and 6 bases at J, with 9 bases between the two ends. From germline, CDR1 is SGHAT and CDR2 FQNNGV. The CDR3 has 12 amino acids. The CDR3 loop reads CASSSGTSEAFF. CDR3 coding DNA: TGTGCCAGCAGCTCCGGGACTTCTGAAGCTTTCTTT.

This clone has more than one count but fewer than ten. The genes are TRBV19 and TRBJ1-5, with 8 bases aligning to TRBD1. V trimming: 7 bases; J trimming: 3 bases; junction bases outside the gene matches: 2. The CDR3 has 13 amino acids. Germline CDR1 LNHDA, CDR2 SQIVND (reference sequence). The CDR3 loop reads CASTGGNNQPQHF. In DNA form, the CDR3 reads TGTGCCAGTACAGGGGGCAACAATCAGCCCCAGCATTTT. Supplemented by reference TRBV19 and TRBJ1-5, the full variable domain reads DGGITQSPKYLFRKEGQNVTLSCEQNLNHDAMYWYRQDPGQGLRLIYYSQIVNDFQKGDIAEGYSVSREKKESFPLTVTSAQKNPTAFYLCASTGGNNQPQHFGDGTRLSIL.

There are a few counts of this clone. The chain uses TRBV7-2 and TRBJ2-7, with TRBD2 matching 11 bases. The germline V gene encodes CDR1 SGHTA and CDR2 FQGNSA. J gave up 2 bases and V 5 bases, and 5 bases lay outside the gene matches. This CDR3 spans 15 amino acids. The CDR3 reads CASSLIAGGTYEQYF. In DNA, the CDR3 is TGTGCCAGCAGCCTAATAGCGGGGGGGACCTACGAGCAGTACTTC. Based on the CDR3 plus reference TRBV7-2 and TRBJ2-7, the full variable domain is GAGVSQSPSNKVTEKGKDVELRCDPISGHTALYWYRQSLGQGLEFLIYFQGNSAPDKSGLPSDRFSAERTGGSVSTLTIQRTQQEDSAVYLCASSLIAGGTYEQYFGPGTRLTVT.

V gene TRBV29-1 combines with J gene TRBJ2-5; 7 nucleotides align to TRBD1. The ends lost 3 bases at V and 5 bases at J; junction bases unmatched: 12. There are 15 residues in the CDR3. Germline CDR1 is SQVTM and CDR2 is ANQGSEA. The CDR3 DNA sequence: TGCAGCGTTGACCGAGGGGGCAGGGCCGCGGAGACCCAGTACTTC. Translating it yields CSVDRGGRAAETQYF.

The J gene is TRBJ1-2, the V gene TRBV10-3; 10 positions agree with TRBD1. Germline-derived CDR1 and CDR2 are ENHRY and SYGVKD. The J segment lost 6 bases and the V segment lost 6 bases, leaving 4 bases of the junction unmatched. This CDR3 comprises 13 residues. CDR3 bases: TGTGCCATCAGAAGGGACAGGGGAGATGGCTACACCTTC. It encodes CAIRRDRGDGYTF.

V usage is TRBV7-2 and J usage is TRBJ2-5, with 8 positions matching TRBD1. The ends lost 3 bases at V and 2 bases at J; junction bases unmatched: 2. CDR3 length: 14 residues. Germline CDR1 is SGHTA and CDR2 is FQGNSA. CDR3: CASSLGQAQETQYF. As DNA, the CDR3 is TGTGCCAGCAGCTTGGGACAGGCGCAAGAGACCCAGTACTTC.

The genes are TRBV4-3 and TRBJ1-3; D unresolved. Looked up from germline, CDR1 is LGHNA and CDR2 is YSLEER. Deletions cut 0 bases from V and 2 bases from J, with 5 bases between. This CDR3 spans 14 amino acids. CDR3 sequence reads: CASSQETAGNTIYF. In DNA form, the CDR3 reads TGCGCCAGCAGCCAAGAAACAGCTGGAAACACCATATATTTT.

This clone turned up a few times. The V and J genes are TRBV5-6 and TRBJ2-1; TRBD1 matches at 8 bases. J was trimmed by 8 bases and V by 3 bases; bases with no gene match: 13. Germline V lookup: CDR1 SGHDT, CDR2 YYEEEE. This CDR3 has 16 amino acids. Here the CDR3 DNA reads TGTGCCAGCAGCTCCGCGAACAGGGGGAACCTGGATGAGCAGTTCTTC. This sequence encodes CASSSANRGNLDEQFF.

The chain employs TRBV19 and TRBJ2-3, with D tentatively TRBD2 (7 bases). Trimming pared 4 bases from V and 6 bases from J, leaving 14 bases between. The CDR3 runs to 14 residues. The germline V gene has CDR1 LNHDA and CDR2 SQIVND (reference sequence). The CDR3 sequence: CASSTSGGSDTQYF. The CDR3 DNA reads as TGTGCCAGTAGTACATCGGGGGGCAGCGATACGCAGTATTTT.

This clone has only a few counts. CDR3 nucleotide sequence: TGTGCCAGCAGCGAGGGACAGGGGAACTACAATGAGCAGTTCTTC. It translates to CASSEGQGNYNEQFF. V and J are TRBV7-9 and TRBJ2-1; 10 nucleotides match TRBD1. CDR1 and CDR2 (germline): SEHNR, FQNEAQ (reference sequence). The CDR3 totals 15 residues. The junction had 4 bases not matched to a gene; V was cut back by 5 bases and J by 3 bases. The full variable domain, in which reference TRBV7-9 and TRBJ2-1 provide the parts outside the CDR3, is DTGVSQNPRHKITKRGQNVTFRCDPISEHNRLYWYRQTLGQGPEFLTYFQNEAQLEKSRLLSDRFSAERPKGSFSTLEIQRTEQGDSAMYLCASSEGQGNYNEQFFGPGTRLTVL.

The chain couples TRBV7-6 to TRBJ2-5, with D hard to call. The CDR3 is 13 residues long. CDR1 SGHVS and CDR2 FNYEAQ come from the germline V gene. V was cut by 2 bases and J by 5 bases, with 9 bases left in between. CDR3 sequence: CASSLTLRETQYF. CDR3 nucleotide sequence: TGTGCCAGCAGCTTAACCCTCCGGGAGACCCAGTACTTC.

This clone was observed a handful of times. The chain couples TRBV5-1 to TRBJ2-1, with a possible D match to TRBD1 (5 bases). Germline V gives CDR1 SGHRS, CDR2 YFSETQ. The CDR3 sequence is 15 residues long. V was clipped by 7 bases and J by 7 bases, with 21 bases between them. CDR3 nucleotides: TGCGCCAGCGGAATATGGGGCGCCGTGTTAAATGAGCAGTTCTTC. This gives the protein CASGIWGAVLNEQFF. The full variable domain, rest sourced from reference TRBV5-1 and TRBJ2-1, is KAGVTQTPRYLIKTRGQQVTLSCSPISGHRSVSWYQQTPGQGLQFLFEYFSETQRNKGNFPGRFSGRQFSNSRSEMNVSTLELGDSALYLCASGIWGAVLNEQFFGPGTRLTVL.

The CDR3: CASSHGSEKLFF. CDR3 coding DNA: TGTGCCAGCAGCCATGGGAGCGAAAAACTGTTTTTT. The chain recombines TRBV14 with TRBJ1-4; D ambiguous. The CDR3 contains 12 residues. Germline V gene sequence: CDR1 SGHDN, CDR2 FVKESK. Trimming took 3 bases from V and 8 from J, leaving 7 bases between them.